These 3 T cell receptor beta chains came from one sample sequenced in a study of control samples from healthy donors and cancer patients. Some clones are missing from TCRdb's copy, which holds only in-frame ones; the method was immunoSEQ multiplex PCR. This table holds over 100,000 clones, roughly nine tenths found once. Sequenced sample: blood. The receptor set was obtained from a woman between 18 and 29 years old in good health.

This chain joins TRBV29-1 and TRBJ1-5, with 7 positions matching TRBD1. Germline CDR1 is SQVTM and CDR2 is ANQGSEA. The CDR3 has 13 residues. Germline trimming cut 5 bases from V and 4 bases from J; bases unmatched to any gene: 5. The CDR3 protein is CSVIGQENQPQHF. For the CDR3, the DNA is TGCAGCGTTATTGGACAGGAGAATCAGCCCCAGCATTTT.

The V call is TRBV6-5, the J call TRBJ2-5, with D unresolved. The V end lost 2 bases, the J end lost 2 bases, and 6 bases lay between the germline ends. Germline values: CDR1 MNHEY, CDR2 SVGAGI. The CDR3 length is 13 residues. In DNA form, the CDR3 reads TGTGCCAGCAGTTACGGGATGCAAGAGACCCAGTACTTC. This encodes CASSYGMQETQYF.

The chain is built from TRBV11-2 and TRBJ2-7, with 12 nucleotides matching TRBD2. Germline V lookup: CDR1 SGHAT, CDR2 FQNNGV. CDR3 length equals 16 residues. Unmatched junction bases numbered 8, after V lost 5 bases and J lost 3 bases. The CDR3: CASSPGRTSGIYEQYF. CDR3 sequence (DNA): TGTGCCAGCAGCCCCGGACGGACTAGCGGGATCTACGAGCAGTACTTC.